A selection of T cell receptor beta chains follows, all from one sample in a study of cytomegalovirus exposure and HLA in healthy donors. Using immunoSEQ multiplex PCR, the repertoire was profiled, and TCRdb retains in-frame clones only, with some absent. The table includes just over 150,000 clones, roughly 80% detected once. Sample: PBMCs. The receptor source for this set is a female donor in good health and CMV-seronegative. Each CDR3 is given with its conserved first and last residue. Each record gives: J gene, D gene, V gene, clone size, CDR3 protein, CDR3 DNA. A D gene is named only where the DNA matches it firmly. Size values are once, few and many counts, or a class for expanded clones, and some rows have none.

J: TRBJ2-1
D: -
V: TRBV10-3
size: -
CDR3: CAIRGLLSYNEQFF
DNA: TGTGCCATCCGAGGACTCCTGTCCTACAATGAGCAGTTCTTC

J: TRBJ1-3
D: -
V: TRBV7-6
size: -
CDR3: CASSRGQIGGNTIYF
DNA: TGTGCCAGCAGCCGCGGACAAATCGGCGGAAACACCATATATTTT

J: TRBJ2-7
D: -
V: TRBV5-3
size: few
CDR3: CARSYLWTAYRF
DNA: TGTGCCAGAAGCTACTTATGGACAGCTTATCGGTTC

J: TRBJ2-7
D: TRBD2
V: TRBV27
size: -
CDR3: CASSPTSAPYEQYF
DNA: TGTGCCAGCAGTCCGACTAGCGCACCCTACGAGCAGTACTTC

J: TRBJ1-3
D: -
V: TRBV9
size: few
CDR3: CASTPGPGNTIYF
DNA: TGTGCCAGCACCCCAGGGCCTGGAAACACCATATATTTT

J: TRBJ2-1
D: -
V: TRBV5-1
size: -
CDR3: CASSLIGVSYNEQFF
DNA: TGCGCCAGCAGCTTGATCGGGGTCTCCTACAATGAGCAGTTCTTC

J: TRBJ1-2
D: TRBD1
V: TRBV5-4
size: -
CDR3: CASSLANTGVGYTF
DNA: TGTGCCAGCAGCTTGGCAAATACAGGGGTTGGCTACACCTTC

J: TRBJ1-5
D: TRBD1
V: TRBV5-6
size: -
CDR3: CASSFGGQGTYSNQPQHF
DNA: TGTGCCAGCAGCTTCGGGGGACAGGGGACTTATAGCAATCAGCCCCAGCATTTT

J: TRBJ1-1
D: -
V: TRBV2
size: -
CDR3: CASSKQGGGENTEAFF
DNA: TGTGCCAGCAGCAAACAAGGGGGGGGCGAGAACACTGAAGCTTTCTTT

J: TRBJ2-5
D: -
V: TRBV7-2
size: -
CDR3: CASSLTRTVGETQYF
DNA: TGTGCCAGCAGCTTAACAAGGACAGTGGGGGAGACCCAGTACTTC

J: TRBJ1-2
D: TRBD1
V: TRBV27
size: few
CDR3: CASSSADRAYGYTF
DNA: TGTGCCAGCAGTTCTGCGGACAGGGCCTATGGCTACACCTTC

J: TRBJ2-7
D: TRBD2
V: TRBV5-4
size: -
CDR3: CASSLVASGRNEQYF
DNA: TGTGCCAGCAGCTTGGTCGCTAGCGGGAGGAACGAGCAGTACTTC

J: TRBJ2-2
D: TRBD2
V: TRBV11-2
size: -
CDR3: CASSLGLAGAGELFF
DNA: TGTGCCAGCAGCTTAGGGCTAGCGGGGGCCGGGGAGCTGTTTTTT

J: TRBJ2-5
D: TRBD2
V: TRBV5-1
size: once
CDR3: CASSLGSAGGLQETQYF
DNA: TGCGCCAGCAGCCTCGGGTCGGCGGGGGGCCTCCAAGAGACCCAGTACTTC

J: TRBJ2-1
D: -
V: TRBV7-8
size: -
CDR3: CASSFLRGNEQFF
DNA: TGTGCCAGCAGCTTCTTGCGGGGCAATGAGCAGTTCTTC

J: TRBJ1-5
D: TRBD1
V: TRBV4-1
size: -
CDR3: CASSQERTGKGNQPQHF
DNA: TGCGCCAGCAGCCAAGAAAGGACAGGGAAAGGCAATCAGCCCCAGCATTTT

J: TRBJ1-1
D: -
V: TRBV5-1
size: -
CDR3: CASSLETDKEAFF
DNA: TGCGCCAGCAGCTTGGAGACAGATAAAGAAGCTTTCTTT

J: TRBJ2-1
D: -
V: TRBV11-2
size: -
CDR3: CASSDGTGSYNEQFF
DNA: TGTGCCAGCAGCGACGGGACTGGTTCCTACAATGAGCAGTTCTTC

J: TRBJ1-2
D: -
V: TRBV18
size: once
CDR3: CASSPGGGRNYGYTF
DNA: TGTGCCAGCTCACCCGGGGGGGGGCGCAACTATGGCTACACCTTC

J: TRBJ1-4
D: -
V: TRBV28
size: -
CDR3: CASSLDLYRVDEKLFF
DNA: TGTGCCAGCTCCTTAGACCTTTACAGGGTTGATGAAAAACTGTTTTTT